Below, one TCR beta chain is given with its context. Its antigen is unknown. Looked up from germline, CDR1 is SGHRS and CDR2 is YFSETQ. This CDR3 contains 14 residues. The V and J ends lost 2 bases and 1 base respectively, with 10 bases between them. 60 Vbeta and 13 Jbeta primers were used in PCR. Produced via immunoSEQ multiplex PCR; TCRdb's table is partial and in-frame only. Among some 170,000 clones, about 9.4% were seen once, and the ten largest hold approximately 1.3%. The sample belongs to a study of cytomegalovirus exposure and HLA in healthy donors. Study conclusions and caveats: Across donors, presence/absence analyses took sequencing depth to be roughly uniform.

The genes are TRBV5-1 and TRBJ2-7, with D maybe TRBD2 (6 bases). The sample taken for sequencing was PBMCs. The sequence was collected from a woman aged 25 to 39 in good health and CMV-seropositive. As DNA, the CDR3 is TGCGCCAGCAGCTTAGGCGGGACTTCCTACGAGCAGTACTTC. Residues: CASSLGGTSYEQYF.